This T cell receptor (beta chain) is drawn from a study of response to subunit inactivated influenza vaccine. Study-wide findings and caveats: The authors suggested that every seasonal influenza vaccination recruits few new T cells.

This clonotype has ten or more counts. As yet, its antigen is unknown. TCRdb re-called the RT-PCR reads with MiXCR, one entry per CDR3 protein. The sample consists of roughly 780,000 distinct CDR3 sequences, roughly 20% of them appearing once. Germline CDR1 and CDR2: MNHEY and SVGAGI. V was shortened by 2 bases and J by 4 bases, with 9 bases between the two germline ends. The CDR3 totals 14 residues. The rearrangement joins TRBV6-5 to TRBJ2-1, with D unresolved. This receptor was obtained from a man aged 45-65 years who received an inactivated influenza vaccine. This material consisted of PBMCs from blood, taken about 5 days after vaccination. CDR3 DNA: TGTGCCAGCAGTTACCGCCAACCGTACAATGAGCAGTTCTTC. This translates into CASSYRQPYNEQFF.